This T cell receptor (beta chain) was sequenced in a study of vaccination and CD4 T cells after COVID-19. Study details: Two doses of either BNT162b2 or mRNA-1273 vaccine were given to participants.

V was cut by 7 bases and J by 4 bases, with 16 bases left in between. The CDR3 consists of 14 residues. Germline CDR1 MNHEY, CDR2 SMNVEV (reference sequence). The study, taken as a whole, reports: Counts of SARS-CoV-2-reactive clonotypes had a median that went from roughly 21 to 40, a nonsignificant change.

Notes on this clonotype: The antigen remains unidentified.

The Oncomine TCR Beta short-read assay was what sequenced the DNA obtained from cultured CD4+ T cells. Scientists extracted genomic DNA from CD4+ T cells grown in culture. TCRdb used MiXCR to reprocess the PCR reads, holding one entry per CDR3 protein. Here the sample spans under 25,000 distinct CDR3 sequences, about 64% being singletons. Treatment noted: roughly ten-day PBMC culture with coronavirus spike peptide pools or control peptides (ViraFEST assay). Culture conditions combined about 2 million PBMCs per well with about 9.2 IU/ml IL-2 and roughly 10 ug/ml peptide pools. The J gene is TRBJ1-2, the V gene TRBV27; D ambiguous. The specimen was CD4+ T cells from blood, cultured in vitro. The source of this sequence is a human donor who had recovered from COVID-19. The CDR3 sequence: CASKARQASYGYTF. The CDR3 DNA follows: TGTGCCAGCAAGGCACGGCAGGCGAGCTATGGCTACACCTTC.